The source of this T cell receptor (beta chain) is a study of shared clonotypes between healthy human individuals. Study-wide background: Three plates were used per donor for CD4 naive, three for CD4 memory, two for CD8 naive and one for CD8 memory.

Germline CDR1 reads SGHNT; CDR2 reads YYREEE (reference sequence). This CDR3 contains 11 residues. The V and J ends lost 3 bases and 3 bases respectively, with 3 bases between them. The data were produced by immunoSEQ multiplex PCR, yet TCRdb's version contains in-frame clones alone and is incomplete. The sample includes under 2,500,000 clones, approximately 94% of them seen just once. Those who donated, Caucasian adults without exception, all lived in Nashville, Tennessee. The sample consisted of naive CD4+ T cells sorted from blood. The subset: CD45RA+ positively selected. The sequence was obtained from a man younger than 35 in good health. This sequence joins TRBV5-4 and TRBJ2-5, with D uncertain. DNA for the CDR3: TGTGCCAGCAGCTCGAAAGAGACCCAGTACTTC. This codes for CASSSKETQYF.